This TCR beta chain is drawn from a study of blood T cell repertoires in COVID-19. V lost 2 bases to trimming and J lost 4 bases; unmatched junction nucleotides: 3. Germline-derived CDR1 and CDR2 are MDHEN and SYDVKM. This CDR3 spans 15 amino acids. Original processing notes: By means of reference gene primer amplification, nucleated cell counts were estimated. Profiling relied on immunoSEQ multiplex PCR, and the TCRdb table lists in-frame clones only, not all of them. That table furnishes V, J and clone size, whereas the DNA furnished D and trimming. The data hold around 450,000 clones, with nearly 90% observed a single time.

This receptor was identified in a young woman with acute COVID-19. The rearrangement uses TRBV28 and TRBJ1-4; 8 bases are a match to TRBD1. The sequenced sample was PBMCs or T cells enriched from blood (not recorded which). This chain's CDR3 is CASSLPQGGNEKLFF. DNA of the CDR3: TGTGCCAGCAGTTTACCACAGGGGGGTAATGAAAAACTGTTTTTT.